Described below is a single T cell receptor beta chain sequence and its context. The antigen remains undetermined. Survey-depth TCRbeta CDR3 sequencing reported V/J genes and productive frequencies. Method: immunoSEQ multiplex PCR; TCRdb's copy keeps in-frame clones and lacks some. The sample carries about 350 clones, 73% recorded once. This sample is drawn from a study of tissue T cells after allogeneic stem cell transplantation. Across the whole study: Four unmodified and three CD34-selected T-cell-depleted grafts went to graft-versus-host disease patients.

This CDR3 comprises 14 residues. V dropped 1 base and J dropped 6 bases, with 13 bases sitting between them. The germline V gene encodes CDR1 SNHLY and CDR2 FYNNEI. Whole-study results and caveats: Few T cell clones were shared across patients, but motif clusters showed tissue-specific shared signatures. TCR repertoires tracked anatomic similarity, regardless of disease or transplant status.

The input for sequencing was skin, taken at autopsy. The receptor comes from a female patient aged 40-69 years with steroid-refractory graft-versus-host disease after an allogeneic stem cell transplant. Some T cells may possibly be graft donor cells. The V call is TRBV2, the J call TRBJ2-7, with a tentative D call TRBD2 (5 bases). The CDR3 sequence: CASSEGSLGSEQYF. CDR3 sequence (DNA): TGTGCCAGCAGTGAAGGATCGCTAGGGAGCGAGCAGTACTTC.